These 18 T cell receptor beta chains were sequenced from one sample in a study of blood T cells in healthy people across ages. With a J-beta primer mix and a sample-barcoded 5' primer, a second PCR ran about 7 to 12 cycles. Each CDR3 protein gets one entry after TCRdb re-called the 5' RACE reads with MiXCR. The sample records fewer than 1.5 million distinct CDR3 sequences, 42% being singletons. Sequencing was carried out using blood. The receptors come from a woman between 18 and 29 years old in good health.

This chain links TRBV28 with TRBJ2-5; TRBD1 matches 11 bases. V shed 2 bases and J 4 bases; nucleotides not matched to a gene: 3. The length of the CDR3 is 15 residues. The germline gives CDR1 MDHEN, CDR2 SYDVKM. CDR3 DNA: TGTGCCAGCAGTTTACAGGACAGGGGGCTAGAGACCCAGTACTTC. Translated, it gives CASSLQDRGLETQYF.

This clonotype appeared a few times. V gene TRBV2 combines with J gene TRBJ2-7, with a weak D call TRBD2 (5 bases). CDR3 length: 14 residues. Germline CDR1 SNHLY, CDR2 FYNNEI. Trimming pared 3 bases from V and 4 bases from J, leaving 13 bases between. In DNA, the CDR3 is TGTGCCAGCAGTGACGAGGGCTACGCTTACGAGCAGTACTTC. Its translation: CASSDEGYAYEQYF.

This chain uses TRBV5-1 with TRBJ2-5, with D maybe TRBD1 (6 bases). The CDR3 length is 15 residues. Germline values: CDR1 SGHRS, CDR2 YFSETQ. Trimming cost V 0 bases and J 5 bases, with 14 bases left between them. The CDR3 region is CASSLDSGVGETQYF. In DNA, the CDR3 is TGCGCCAGCAGCTTGGATTCAGGGGTGGGGGAGACCCAGTACTTC.

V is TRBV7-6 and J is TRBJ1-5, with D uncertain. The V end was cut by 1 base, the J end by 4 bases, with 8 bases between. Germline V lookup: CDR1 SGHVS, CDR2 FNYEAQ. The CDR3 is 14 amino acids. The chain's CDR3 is CASSLVASNQPQHF. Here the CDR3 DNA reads TGTGCCAGCAGCTTAGTCGCCTCAAATCAGCCCCAGCATTTT. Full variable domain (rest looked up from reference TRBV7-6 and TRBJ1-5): GAGVSQSPRYKVTKRGQDVALRCDPISGHVSLYWYRQALGQGPEFLTYFNYEAQQDKSGLPNDRFSAERPEGSISTLTIQRTEQRDSAMYRCASSLVASNQPQHFGDGTRLSIL.

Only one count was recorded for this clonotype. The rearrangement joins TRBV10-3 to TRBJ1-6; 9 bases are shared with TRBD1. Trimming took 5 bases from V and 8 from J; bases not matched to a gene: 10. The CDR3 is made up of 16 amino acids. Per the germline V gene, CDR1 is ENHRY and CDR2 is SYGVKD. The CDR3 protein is CAISPKGRDRDSPLHF. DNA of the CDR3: TGTGCCATCAGTCCCAAGGGGCGGGACAGGGATTCACCCCTCCACTTT.

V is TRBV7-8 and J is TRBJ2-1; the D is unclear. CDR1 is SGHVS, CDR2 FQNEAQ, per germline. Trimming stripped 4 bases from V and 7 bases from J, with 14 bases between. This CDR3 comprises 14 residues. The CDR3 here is CASSWATNWNEQFF. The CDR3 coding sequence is TGTGCCAGCAGCTGGGCTACCAATTGGAATGAGCAGTTCTTC.

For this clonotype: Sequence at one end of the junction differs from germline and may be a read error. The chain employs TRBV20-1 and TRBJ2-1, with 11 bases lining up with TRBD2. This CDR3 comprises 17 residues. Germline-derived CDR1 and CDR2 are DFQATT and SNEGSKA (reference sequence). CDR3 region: CSARDPGTSGPYNGQFF. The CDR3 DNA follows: TGCAGTGCTAGAGACCCCGGGACTAGCGGCCCATACAATGGGCAGTTCTTC.

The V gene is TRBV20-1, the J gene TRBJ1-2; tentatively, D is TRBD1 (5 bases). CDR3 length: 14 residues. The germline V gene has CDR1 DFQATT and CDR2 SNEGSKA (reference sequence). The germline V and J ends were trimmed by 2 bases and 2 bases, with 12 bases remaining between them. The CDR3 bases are TGCAGTGCTAGACCACACGACAGAAACTATGGCTACACCTTC. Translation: CSARPHDRNYGYTF.

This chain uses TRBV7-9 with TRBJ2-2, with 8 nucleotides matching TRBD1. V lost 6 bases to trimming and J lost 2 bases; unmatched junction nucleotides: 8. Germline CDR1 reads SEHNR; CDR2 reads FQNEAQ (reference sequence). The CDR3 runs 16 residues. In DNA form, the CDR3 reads TGTGCCAGCAGTATCGGACAGGGAGGAAACACCGGGGAGCTGTTTTTT. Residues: CASSIGQGGNTGELFF.

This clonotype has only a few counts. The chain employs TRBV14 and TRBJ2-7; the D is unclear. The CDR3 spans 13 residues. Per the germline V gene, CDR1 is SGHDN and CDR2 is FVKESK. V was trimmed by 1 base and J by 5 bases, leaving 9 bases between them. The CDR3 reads CASSQGGPHEQYF. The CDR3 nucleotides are TGTGCCAGCAGCCAAGGAGGCCCCCACGAGCAGTACTTC.

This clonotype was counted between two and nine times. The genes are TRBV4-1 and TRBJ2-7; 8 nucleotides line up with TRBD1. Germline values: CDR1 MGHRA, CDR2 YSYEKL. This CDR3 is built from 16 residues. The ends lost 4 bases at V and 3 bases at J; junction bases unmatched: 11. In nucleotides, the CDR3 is TGCGCCAGCAGCCCTGACCGGGACAGGAGAATCTACGAGCAGTACTTC. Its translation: CASSPDRDRRIYEQYF.

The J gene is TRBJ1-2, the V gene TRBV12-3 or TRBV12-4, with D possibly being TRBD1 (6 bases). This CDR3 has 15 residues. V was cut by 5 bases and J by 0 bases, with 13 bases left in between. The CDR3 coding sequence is TGTGCCAGCAGTCCCCGGGACACTCCTAACTATGGCTACACCTTC. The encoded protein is CASSPRDTPNYGYTF.

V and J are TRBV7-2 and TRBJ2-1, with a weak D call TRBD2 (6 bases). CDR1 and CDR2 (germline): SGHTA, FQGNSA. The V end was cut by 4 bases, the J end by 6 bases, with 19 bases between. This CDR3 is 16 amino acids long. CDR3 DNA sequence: TGTGCCAGCAGCTCGGGACTCCAAGGGCCCCTCAATGAGCAGTTCTTC. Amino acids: CASSSGLQGPLNEQFF.

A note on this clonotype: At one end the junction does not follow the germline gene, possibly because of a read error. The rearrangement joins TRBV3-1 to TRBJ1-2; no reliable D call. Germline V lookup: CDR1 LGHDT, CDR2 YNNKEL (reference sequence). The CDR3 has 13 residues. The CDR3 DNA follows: TGTGCCAGCAGCCAAGTAGCGGGAGATGGCTGCACCTTC. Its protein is CASSQVAGDGCTF.

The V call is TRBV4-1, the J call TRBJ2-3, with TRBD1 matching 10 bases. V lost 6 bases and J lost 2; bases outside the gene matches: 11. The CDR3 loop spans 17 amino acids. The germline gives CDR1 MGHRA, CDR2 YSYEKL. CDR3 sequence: CASSPQTGGLYTDTQYF. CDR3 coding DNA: TGCGCCAGCAGTCCGCAGACAGGGGGCCTGTACACAGATACGCAGTATTTT.

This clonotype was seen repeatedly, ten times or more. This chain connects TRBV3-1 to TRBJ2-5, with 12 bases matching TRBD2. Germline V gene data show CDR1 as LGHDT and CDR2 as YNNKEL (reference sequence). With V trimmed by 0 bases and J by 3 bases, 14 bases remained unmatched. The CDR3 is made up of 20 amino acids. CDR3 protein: CASSQEYGASGRGVEETQYF. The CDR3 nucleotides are TGTGCCAGCAGCCAAGAATACGGGGCTAGCGGGAGGGGGGTGGAAGAGACCCAGTACTTC.

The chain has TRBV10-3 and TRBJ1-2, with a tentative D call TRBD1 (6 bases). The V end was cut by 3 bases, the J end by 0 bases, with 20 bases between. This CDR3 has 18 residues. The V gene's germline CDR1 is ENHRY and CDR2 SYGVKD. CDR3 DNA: TGTGCCATCAGTGACCCCTGGGAGGGGGGCCTCTCTAACTATGGCTACACCTTC. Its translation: CAISDPWEGGLSNYGYTF.

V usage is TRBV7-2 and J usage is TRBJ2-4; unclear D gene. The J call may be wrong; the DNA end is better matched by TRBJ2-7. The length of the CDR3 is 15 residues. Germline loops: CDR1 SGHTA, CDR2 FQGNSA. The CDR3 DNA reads TGTGCCAGCAGCTTATTAAATCACGCCGTCTACGAGCAGTACTTC. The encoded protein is CASSLLNHAVYEQYF.